This is a list of T cell receptor beta chains from one sample in a study of blood T cell repertoires in COVID-19. Using immunoSEQ multiplex PCR, the repertoire was profiled, and TCRdb retains in-frame clones only, with some absent. The sample consists of about 400,000 clones, roughly 86% of them appearing once. Sequencing input: PBMCs or T cells enriched from blood (not recorded which). These receptors were taken from a woman aged 40 to 49 with acute COVID-19. Each CDR3 is given with its conserved first and last residue. The order of the fields is V gene, J gene, clone size, D gene, CDR3 DNA, CDR3 protein. D genes are given only for firm matches. The size of a clone is reported for some rows only, either as once, few or many, or as a class for expanded clones.

V gene: TRBV25-1; J gene: TRBJ2-7; clone size: once; D gene: -; CDR3 DNA: TGTGCCAGCAGTGACTTTTCTGCAGGGGCCTACGAGCAGTACTTC; CDR3 protein: CASSDFSAGAYEQYF
V gene: TRBV19; J gene: TRBJ2-7; clone size: -; D gene: TRBD1; CDR3 DNA: TGTGCCAGTAGCCATAGGACAGGGGGAATTTACGAGCAGTACTTC; CDR3 protein: CASSHRTGGIYEQYF
V gene: TRBV11-3; J gene: TRBJ1-1; clone size: -; D gene: -; CDR3 DNA: TGTGCCAGCAGCCCCAGGGAGGGAACTGAAGCTTTCTTT; CDR3 protein: CASSPREGTEAFF
V gene: TRBV11-2; J gene: TRBJ2-1; clone size: -; D gene: TRBD2; CDR3 DNA: TGTGCCAGCAGCTTAGTGCTGGCGGGGGGGCGAAGTGAGCAGTTCTTC; CDR3 protein: CASSLVLAGGRSEQFF
V gene: TRBV11-2; J gene: TRBJ2-1; clone size: -; D gene: TRBD2; CDR3 DNA: TGTGCCAGCAGCTTCGGGGGGAGCTCCTACAATGAGCAGTTCTTC; CDR3 protein: CASSFGGSSYNEQFF
V gene: TRBV7-6; J gene: TRBJ1-1; clone size: -; D gene: -; CDR3 DNA: TGTGCCAGCAGCTTAGGCCCAGGGGCGAACACTGAAGCTTTCTTT; CDR3 protein: CASSLGPGANTEAFF
V gene: TRBV4-1; J gene: TRBJ2-7; clone size: -; D gene: -; CDR3 DNA: TGCGCCAGCAGCCAAGTTGGCCACGAGCAGTACTTC; CDR3 protein: CASSQVGHEQYF
V gene: TRBV7-2; J gene: TRBJ2-5; clone size: once; D gene: TRBD2; CDR3 DNA: TGTGCCAGCAGCCTCAATCTAGCGGGGGGCGGGGAGACCCAGTACTTC; CDR3 protein: CASSLNLAGGGETQYF
V gene: TRBV5-5; J gene: TRBJ2-1; clone size: -; D gene: -; CDR3 DNA: TGTGCCAGCAGCCTGTGGCGACTAGACAACAAGGGGCAGTTCTTC; CDR3 protein: CASSLWRLDNKGQFF
V gene: TRBV18; J gene: TRBJ1-2; clone size: -; D gene: TRBD1; CDR3 DNA: TGTGCCAGCTCACCTACCCCCGGGACAGGGGGGGCCTATGGCTACACCTTC; CDR3 protein: CASSPTPGTGGAYGYTF
V gene: TRBV2; J gene: TRBJ2-3; clone size: -; D gene: TRBD2; CDR3 DNA: TGTGCCAGCAGTGAAGGGGCGCTTAGCGGGGCTAGCACAGATACGCAGTATTTT; CDR3 protein: CASSEGALSGASTDTQYF
V gene: TRBV5-4; J gene: TRBJ2-5; clone size: -; D gene: -; CDR3 DNA: TGTGCCAGCAGTTTTAGTGGGAGCCCAGAGACCCAGTACTTC; CDR3 protein: CASSFSGSPETQYF
V gene: TRBV29-1; J gene: TRBJ2-2; clone size: -; D gene: -; CDR3 DNA: TGCAGCGTTGATCGGGGCACCGGGGAGCTGTTTTTT; CDR3 protein: CSVDRGTGELFF
V gene: TRBV29-1; J gene: TRBJ1-2; clone size: -; D gene: TRBD1; CDR3 DNA: TGCAGCGTTGACCTACGGACAGGGGGCAAATATGGCTACACCTTC; CDR3 protein: CSVDLRTGGKYGYTF
V gene: TRBV7-9; J gene: TRBJ2-1; clone size: once; D gene: -; CDR3 DNA: TGTGCCAGCAGCTCCCGACTCAGCTCCTACAATGAGCAGTTCTTC; CDR3 protein: CASSSRLSSYNEQFF
V gene: TRBV19; J gene: TRBJ2-2; clone size: -; D gene: TRBD1; CDR3 DNA: TGTGCCAGTAGAGCCGGGACAGGAAACACCGGGGAGCTGTTTTTT; CDR3 protein: CASRAGTGNTGELFF
V gene: TRBV3-1/TRBV3-2; J gene: TRBJ1-3; clone size: -; D gene: TRBD1; CDR3 DNA: TGTGCCAGCAGCCTTGACAGGGAGCCTGGAAACACCATATATTTT; CDR3 protein: CASSLDREPGNTIYF
V gene: TRBV5-6; J gene: TRBJ1-1; clone size: -; D gene: -; CDR3 DNA: TGTGCCAGCAGCTCCCTTCACACTGAAGCTTTCTTT; CDR3 protein: CASSSLHTEAFF
V gene: TRBV6-2/TRBV6-3; J gene: TRBJ2-7; clone size: -; D gene: TRBD2; CDR3 DNA: TGTGCCAGCAGTTACTCGATGAGGACTAGCGGGGATTACGAGCAGTACTTC; CDR3 protein: CASSYSMRTSGDYEQYF
V gene: TRBV2; J gene: TRBJ2-6; clone size: once; D gene: TRBD2; CDR3 DNA: TGTGCCAGCAGTGAGGGGGGGACGTCCTTCGTCCTGACTTTC; CDR3 protein: CASSEGGTSFVLTF
V gene: TRBV27; J gene: TRBJ1-6; clone size: few; D gene: TRBD1; CDR3 DNA: TGTGCCAGCAGTTTATACAGGGGACGGGATTCACCCCTCCACTTT; CDR3 protein: CASSLYRGRDSPLHF
V gene: TRBV30; J gene: TRBJ2-7; clone size: -; D gene: TRBD2; CDR3 DNA: TGTGCCTGGAGGTCAGCGGGGGCGAACTACGAGCAGTACTTC; CDR3 protein: CAWRSAGANYEQYF
V gene: TRBV7-2; J gene: TRBJ1-1; clone size: -; D gene: TRBD1; CDR3 DNA: TGTGCCAGCAGCCCTCTCAGGGGGCGCCGGGCTTTCTTT; CDR3 protein: CASSPLRGRRAFF